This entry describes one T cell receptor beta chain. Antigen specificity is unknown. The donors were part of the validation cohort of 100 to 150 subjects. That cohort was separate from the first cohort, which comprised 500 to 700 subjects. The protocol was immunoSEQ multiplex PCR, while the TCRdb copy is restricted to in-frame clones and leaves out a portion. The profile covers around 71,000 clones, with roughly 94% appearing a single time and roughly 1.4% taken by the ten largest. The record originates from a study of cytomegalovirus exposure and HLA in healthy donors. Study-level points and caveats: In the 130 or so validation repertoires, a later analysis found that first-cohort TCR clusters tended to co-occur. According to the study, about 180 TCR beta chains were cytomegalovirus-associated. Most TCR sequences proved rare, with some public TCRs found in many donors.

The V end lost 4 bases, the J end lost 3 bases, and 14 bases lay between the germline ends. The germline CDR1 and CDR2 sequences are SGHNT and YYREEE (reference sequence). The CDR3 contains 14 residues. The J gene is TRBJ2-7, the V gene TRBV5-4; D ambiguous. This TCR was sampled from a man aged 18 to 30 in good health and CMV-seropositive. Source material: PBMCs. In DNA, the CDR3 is TGTGCCAGCAGCCGCGTTGGGCAGAACTACGAGCAGTACTTC. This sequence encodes CASSRVGQNYEQYF.